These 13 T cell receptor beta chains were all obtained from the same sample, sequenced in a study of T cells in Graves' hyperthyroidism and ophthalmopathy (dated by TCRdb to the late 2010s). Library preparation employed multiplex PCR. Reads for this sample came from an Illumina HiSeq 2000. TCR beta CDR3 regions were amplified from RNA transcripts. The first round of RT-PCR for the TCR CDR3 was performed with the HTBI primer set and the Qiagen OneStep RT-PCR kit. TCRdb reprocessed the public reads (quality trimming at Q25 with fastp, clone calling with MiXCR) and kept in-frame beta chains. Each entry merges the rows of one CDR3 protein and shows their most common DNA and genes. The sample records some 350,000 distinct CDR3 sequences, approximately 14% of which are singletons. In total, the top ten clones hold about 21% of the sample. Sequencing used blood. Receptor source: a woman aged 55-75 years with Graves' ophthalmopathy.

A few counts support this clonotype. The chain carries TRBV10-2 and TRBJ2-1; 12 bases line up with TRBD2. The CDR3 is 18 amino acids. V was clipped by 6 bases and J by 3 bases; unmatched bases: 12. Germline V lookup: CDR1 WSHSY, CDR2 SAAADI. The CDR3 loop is CASRGQGLLAGGYNEQFF. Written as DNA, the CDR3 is TGCGCCAGCAGAGGACAGGGATTACTAGCGGGAGGCTACAATGAGCAGTTCTTC.

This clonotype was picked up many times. The CDR3 DNA sequence: TGTGCCAGCAGCCAGGCCACAGGGGGGGTAGGCGAGCAGTACTTC. Amino acid sequence: CASSQATGGVGEQYF. This chain uses TRBV6-1 with TRBJ2-7; D possibly corresponds to TRBD1 (8 bases). Germline CDR1 and CDR2: MNHNS and SASEGT. Trimming left V 6 bases short and J 6 bases short, with 21 bases between. The CDR3 contains 15 residues.

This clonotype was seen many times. For the CDR3, the DNA is TGTGCCACCAGCAGAGATCGAGGGGACAGGGGAGGCAATGAGCAGTTCTTC. As protein: CATSRDRGDRGGNEQFF. V gene TRBV15 combines with J gene TRBJ2-1; 10 bases map to TRBD1. V lost 0 bases to trimming and J lost 6 bases; unmatched junction nucleotides: 8. From germline, CDR1 is LNHNV and CDR2 YYDKDF (reference sequence). This CDR3 region has 17 residues.

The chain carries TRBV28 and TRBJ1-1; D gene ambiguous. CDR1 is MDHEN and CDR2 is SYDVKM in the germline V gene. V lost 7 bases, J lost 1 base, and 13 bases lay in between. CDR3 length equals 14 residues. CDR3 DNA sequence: TGTGCCAGCATCCCCCGGGCAGAGAACACTGAAGCTTTCTTT. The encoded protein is CASIPRAENTEAFF.

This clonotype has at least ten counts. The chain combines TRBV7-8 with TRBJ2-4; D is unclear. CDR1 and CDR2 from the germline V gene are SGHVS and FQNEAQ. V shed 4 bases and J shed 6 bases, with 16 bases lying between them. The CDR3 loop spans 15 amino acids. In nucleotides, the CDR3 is TGTGCCAGCAGCTCCCGGCAGACACCGGGAAACATTCAGTACTTC. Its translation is CASSSRQTPGNIQYF. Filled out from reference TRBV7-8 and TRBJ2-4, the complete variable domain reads GAGVSQSPRYKVAKRGQDVALRCDPISGHVSLFWYQQALGQGPEFLTYFQNEAQLDKSGLPSDRFFAERPEGSVSTLKIQRTQQEDSAVYLCASSSRQTPGNIQYFGAGTRLSVL.

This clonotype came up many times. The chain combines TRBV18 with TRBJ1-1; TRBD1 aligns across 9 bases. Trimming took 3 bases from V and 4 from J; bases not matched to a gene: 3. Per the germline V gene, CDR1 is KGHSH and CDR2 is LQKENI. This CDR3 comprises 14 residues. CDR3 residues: CASSPRGQGTEAFF. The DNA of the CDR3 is TGTGCCAGCTCACCCCGGGGACAGGGCACTGAAGCTTTCTTT.

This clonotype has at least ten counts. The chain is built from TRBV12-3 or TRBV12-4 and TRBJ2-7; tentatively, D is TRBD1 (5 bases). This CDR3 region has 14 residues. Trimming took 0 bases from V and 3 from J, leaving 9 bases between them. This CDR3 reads CASSLAGALYEQYF. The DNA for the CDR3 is TGTGCCAGCAGTTTAGCAGGGGCCCTCTACGAGCAGTACTTC.

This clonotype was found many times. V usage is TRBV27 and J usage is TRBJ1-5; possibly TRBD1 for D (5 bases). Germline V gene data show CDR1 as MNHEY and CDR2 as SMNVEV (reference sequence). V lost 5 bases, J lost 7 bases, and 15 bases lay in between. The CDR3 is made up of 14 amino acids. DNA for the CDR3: TGTGCCAGCAGTCCCCGCGGGGGTCGCCAGCCCCAGCATTTT. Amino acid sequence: CASSPRGGRQPQHF.

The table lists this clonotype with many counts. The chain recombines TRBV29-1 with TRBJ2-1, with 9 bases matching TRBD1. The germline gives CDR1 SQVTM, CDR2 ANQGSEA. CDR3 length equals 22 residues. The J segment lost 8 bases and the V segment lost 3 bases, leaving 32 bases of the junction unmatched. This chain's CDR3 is CSVEPGTGSIWLAASGGYEQFF. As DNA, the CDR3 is TGCAGCGTTGAGCCCGGGACAGGGAGCATTTGGCTAGCGGCATCCGGGGGCTATGAGCAGTTCTTC.

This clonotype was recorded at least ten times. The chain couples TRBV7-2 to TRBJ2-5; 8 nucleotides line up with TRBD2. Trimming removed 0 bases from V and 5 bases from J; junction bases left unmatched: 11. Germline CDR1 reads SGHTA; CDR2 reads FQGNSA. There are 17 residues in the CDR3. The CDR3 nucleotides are TGTGCCAGCAGCTTAGCGTACGGGAGGGACCGAGGGGAGACCCAGTACTTC. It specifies CASSLAYGRDRGETQYF.

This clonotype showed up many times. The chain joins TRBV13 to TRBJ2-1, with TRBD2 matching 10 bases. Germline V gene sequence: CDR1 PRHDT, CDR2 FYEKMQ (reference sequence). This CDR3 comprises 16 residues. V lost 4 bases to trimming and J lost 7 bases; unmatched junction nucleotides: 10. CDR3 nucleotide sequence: TGTGCCAGCAGCTCGCCTGGCACTAGCGGGACGAATGAGCAGTTCTTC. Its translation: CASSSPGTSGTNEQFF. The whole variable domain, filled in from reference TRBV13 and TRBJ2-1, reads AAGVIQSPRHLIKEKRETATLKCYPIPRHDTVYWYQQGPGQDPQFLISFYEKMQSDKGSIPDRFSAQQFSDYHSELNMSSLELGDSALYFCASSSPGTSGTNEQFFGPGTRLTVL.

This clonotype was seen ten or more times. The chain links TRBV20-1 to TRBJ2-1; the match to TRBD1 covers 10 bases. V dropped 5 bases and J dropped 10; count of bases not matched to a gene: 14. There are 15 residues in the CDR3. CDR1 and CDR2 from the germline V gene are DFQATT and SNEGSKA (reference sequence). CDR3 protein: CSAPKGTGAPAEQFF. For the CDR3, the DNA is TGCAGTGCTCCTAAGGGGACAGGGGCCCCCGCGGAGCAGTTCTTC.

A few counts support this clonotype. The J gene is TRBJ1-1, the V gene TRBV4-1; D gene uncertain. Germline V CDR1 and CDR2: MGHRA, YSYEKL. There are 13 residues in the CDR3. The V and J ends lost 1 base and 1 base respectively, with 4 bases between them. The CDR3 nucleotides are TGCGCCAGCAGCCAAGGAGAGAACACTGAAGCTTTCTTT. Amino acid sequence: CASSQGENTEAFF.